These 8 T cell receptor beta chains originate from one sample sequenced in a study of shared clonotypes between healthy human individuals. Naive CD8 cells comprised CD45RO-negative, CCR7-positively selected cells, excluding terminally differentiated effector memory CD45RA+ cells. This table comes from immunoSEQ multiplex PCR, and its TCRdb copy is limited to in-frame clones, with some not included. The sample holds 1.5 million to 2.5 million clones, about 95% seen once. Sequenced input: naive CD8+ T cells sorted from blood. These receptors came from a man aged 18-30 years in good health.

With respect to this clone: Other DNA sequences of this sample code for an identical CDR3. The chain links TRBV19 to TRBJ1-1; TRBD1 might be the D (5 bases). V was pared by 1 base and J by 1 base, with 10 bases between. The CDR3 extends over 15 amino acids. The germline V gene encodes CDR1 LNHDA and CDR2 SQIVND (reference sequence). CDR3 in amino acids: CASSIVPGSNTEAFF. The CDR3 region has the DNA TGTGCCAGTAGTATAGTACCAGGGTCGAACACTGAAGCTTTCTTT.

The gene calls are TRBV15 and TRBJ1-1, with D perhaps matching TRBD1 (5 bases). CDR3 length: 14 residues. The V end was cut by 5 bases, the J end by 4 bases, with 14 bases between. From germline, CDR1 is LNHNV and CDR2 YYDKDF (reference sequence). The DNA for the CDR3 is TGTGCCACCAGCTCCCACGACAGCCCCACTGAAGCTTTCTTT. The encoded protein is CATSSHDSPTEAFF.

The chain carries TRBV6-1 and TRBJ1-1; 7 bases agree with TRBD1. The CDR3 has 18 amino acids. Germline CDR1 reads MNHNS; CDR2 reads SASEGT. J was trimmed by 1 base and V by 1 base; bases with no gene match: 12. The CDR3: CASSEDVAEGGWNTEAFF. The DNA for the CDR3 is TGTGCCAGCAGTGAAGACGTCGCGGAAGGGGGCTGGAACACTGAAGCTTTCTTT.

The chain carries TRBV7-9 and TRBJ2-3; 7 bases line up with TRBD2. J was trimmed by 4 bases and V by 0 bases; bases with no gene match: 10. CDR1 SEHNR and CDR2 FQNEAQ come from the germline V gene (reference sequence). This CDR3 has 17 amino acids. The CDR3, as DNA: TGTGCCAGCAGCTTAGCTGATTATGGCGGGAGTGCAGATACGCAGTATTTT. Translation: CASSLADYGGSADTQYF.

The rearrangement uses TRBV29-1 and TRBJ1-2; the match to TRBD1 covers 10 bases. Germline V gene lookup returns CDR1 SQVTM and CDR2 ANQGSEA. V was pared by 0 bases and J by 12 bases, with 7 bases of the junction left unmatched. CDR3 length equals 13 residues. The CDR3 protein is CSVEDPTGGVHTF. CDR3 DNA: TGCAGCGTTGAAGACCCGACAGGGGGCGTGCACACCTTC.

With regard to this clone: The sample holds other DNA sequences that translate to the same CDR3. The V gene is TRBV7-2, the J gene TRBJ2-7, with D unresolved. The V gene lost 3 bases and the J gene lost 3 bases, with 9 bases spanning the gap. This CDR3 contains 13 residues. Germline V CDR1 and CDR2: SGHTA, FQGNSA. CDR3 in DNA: TGTGCCAGCAGCTTGGAGTTAGGCTACGAGCAGTACTTC. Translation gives CASSLELGYEQYF.

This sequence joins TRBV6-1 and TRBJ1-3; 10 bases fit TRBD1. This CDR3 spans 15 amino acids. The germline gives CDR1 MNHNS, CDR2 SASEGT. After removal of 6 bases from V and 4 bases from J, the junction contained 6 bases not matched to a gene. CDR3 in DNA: TGTGCCAGCAGGGTTCCGGGACAGGGGGGAAACACCATATATTTT. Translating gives CASRVPGQGGNTIYF.

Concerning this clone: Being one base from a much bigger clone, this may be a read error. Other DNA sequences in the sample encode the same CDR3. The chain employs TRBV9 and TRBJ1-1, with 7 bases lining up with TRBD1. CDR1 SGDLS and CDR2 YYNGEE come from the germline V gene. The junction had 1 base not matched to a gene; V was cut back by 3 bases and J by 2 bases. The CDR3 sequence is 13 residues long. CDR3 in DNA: TGTGCCAGCAGCGCAGGGGGTAACACTGAAGCTTTCTTT. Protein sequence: CASSAGGNTEAFF.